The 27 T cell receptor beta chains given below trace back to one sample, sequenced in a study of blood T cell repertoires in COVID-19. The table came from immunoSEQ multiplex PCR; TCRdb's copy has only in-frame clones and leaves some out. Among 75,000 or so clones listed, roughly 83% were seen once. The sequenced material came from peripheral blood. The receptors come from a woman aged 80 or older with acute or convalescent COVID-19.

V and J are TRBV27 and TRBJ2-5; D remains ambiguous. CDR3 length equals 14 residues. In germline, CDR1 is MNHEY, CDR2 SMNVEV (reference sequence). V was cut by 5 bases and J by 1 base, with 11 bases left in between. CDR3 sequence reads: CASSPQGGQETQYF. CDR3 bases: TGTGCCAGCAGTCCACAAGGCGGCCAAGAGACCCAGTACTTC.

This clone occurred a few times. The rearrangement joins TRBV2 to TRBJ1-6; weak D call: TRBD1 (6 bases). The germline V gene encodes CDR1 SNHLY and CDR2 FYNNEI. Trimming stripped 6 bases from V and 7 bases from J, with 10 bases between. This CDR3 has 13 amino acids. CDR3 in amino acids: CASSRDRNSPLHF. CDR3 DNA: TGTGCCAGCAGCCGCGACAGGAATTCACCCCTCCACTTT.

This clone was seen once. The chain recombines TRBV3-1 (or the pseudogene TRBV3-2) with TRBJ2-6; tentative D call: TRBD1 (6 bases). The CDR3 loop spans 17 amino acids. The ends were cut back, 1 base at V and 3 bases at J, with 13 bases in the middle. Looked up from germline, CDR1 is LGHDT and CDR2 is YNNKEL (reference sequence). CDR3 residues: CASSQVPGAYGANVLTF. The CDR3 nucleotides read TGTGCCAGCAGCCAAGTTCCAGGGGCATATGGGGCCAACGTCCTGACTTTC.

The rearrangement links TRBV30 to TRBJ2-2; D might be TRBD1 (6 bases). The CDR3 is made up of 14 amino acids. Per germline, CDR1 GTSNPN and CDR2 SVGIG (reference sequence). The V end lost 2 bases, the J end lost 4 bases, and 11 bases lay between the germline ends. The CDR3 DNA is TGTGCCTGGAGTCCGACAGGCGCCACCGGGGAGCTGTTTTTT. Its translation: CAWSPTGATGELFF.

V usage is TRBV19 and J usage is TRBJ1-1; D gene ambiguous. Germline V gene data show CDR1 as LNHDA and CDR2 as SQIVND (reference sequence). The V end was cut by 6 bases, the J end by 5 bases, with 16 bases between. CDR3 size: 14 residues. The CDR3 spells CASSPGVRGTEAFF. DNA for the CDR3: TGTGCCAGTAGCCCCGGGGTCCGAGGGACTGAAGCTTTCTTT.

This chain joins TRBV5-4 and TRBJ1-2; 8 bases agree with TRBD1. The CDR3 length is 16 residues. The V and J ends lost 0 bases and 0 bases, in that order; junction bases with no gene match: 4. The germline CDR1 and CDR2 sequences are SGHNT and YYREEE (reference sequence). The CDR3 loop reads CASSLGRGHTNYGYTF. The CDR3 nucleotides are TGTGCCAGCAGCTTGGGCAGGGGGCATACTAACTATGGCTACACCTTC.

V and J are TRBV5-1 and TRBJ2-1; TRBD2 is a possible D gene (6 bases). This CDR3 region has 15 residues. Germline CDR1 and CDR2: SGHRS and YFSETQ. The V gene lost 3 bases and the J gene lost 7 bases, with 17 bases spanning the gap. For the CDR3, the DNA is TGCGCCAGCAGCTCCTCCGAGACTAGTATGAATGAGCAGTTCTTC. This codes for CASSSSETSMNEQFF.

The V and J genes are TRBV24-1 and TRBJ2-1; 9 positions agree with TRBD1. Per the germline V gene, CDR1 is KGHDR and CDR2 is SFDVKD. The CDR3 has 19 amino acids. V lost 4 bases to trimming and J lost 2 bases; unmatched junction nucleotides: 14. CDR3 DNA sequence: TGTGCCACCAGTGACACCGGCGGTTGGACAGGGGAGACCTACAATGAGCAGTTCTTC. Its protein product is CATSDTGGWTGETYNEQFF.

This chain links TRBV9 with TRBJ2-5; 10 bases align to TRBD2. Trimming took 1 base from V and 5 from J; bases not matched to a gene: 5. CDR3 length: 15 residues. The germline CDR1 and CDR2 sequences are SGDLS and YYNGEE. The CDR3 DNA reads TGTGCCAGCAGCGTAAGGAGCGGGGGGGTGGAGACCCAGTACTTC. Its translation: CASSVRSGGVETQYF.

This clone was seen a single time. The chain employs TRBV18 and TRBJ1-1; no reliable D call. Per the germline V gene, CDR1 is KGHSH and CDR2 is LQKENI. This CDR3 is 13 amino acids long. V was shortened by 3 bases and J by 0 bases, with 5 bases between the two germline ends. This CDR3 reads CASSPQVNTEAFF. The CDR3 DNA sequence: TGTGCCAGCTCACCCCAGGTGAACACTGAAGCTTTCTTT. Complete variable domain (other parts from reference TRBV18 and TRBJ1-1): NAGVMQNPRHLVRRRGQEARLRCSPMKGHSHVYWYRQLPEEGLKFMVYLQKENIIDESGMPKERFSAEFPKEGPSILRIQQVVRGDSAAYFCASSPQVNTEAFFGQGTRLTVV.

The chain recombines TRBV9 with TRBJ2-5; D uncertain. CDR1 and CDR2 (germline): SGDLS, YYNGEE. V lost 3 bases, J lost 1 base, and 7 bases lay in between. The CDR3 has 13 amino acids. CDR3 region: CASSGPSQETQYF. CDR3 bases: TGTGCCAGCAGCGGTCCTAGCCAAGAGACCCAGTACTTC.

This clone was seen just once. This chain uses TRBV6-1 with TRBJ1-5, with 8 positions matching TRBD1. The CDR3 runs to 16 residues. V lost 2 bases and J lost 7; bases outside the gene matches: 10. CDR1 and CDR2 from the germline V gene are MNHNS and SASEGT. Written as DNA, the CDR3 is TGTGCCAGCAGTGAAAGTGTAGGACAGGGAGGGCAGCCCCAGCATTTT. This gives the protein CASSESVGQGGQPQHF.

The rearrangement links TRBV29-1 to TRBJ2-6; perhaps TRBD2 as D (6 bases). Germline assignment: CDR1 SQVTM and CDR2 ANQGSEA. The CDR3 is made up of 12 amino acids. The chain's CDR3 is CGGESGANVLTF. The CDR3 DNA is TGCGGAGGGGAATCTGGGGCCAACGTCCTGACTTTC.

The chain links TRBV30 to TRBJ2-7; D perhaps matches TRBD2 (6 bases). The CDR3 loop spans 12 amino acids. Trimming took 2 bases from V and 3 from J, leaving 8 bases between them. CDR1 is GTSNPN and CDR2 is SVGIG in the germline V gene (reference sequence). The chain's CDR3 is CAWSQDYYEQYF. The DNA of the CDR3 is TGTGCCTGGAGTCAGGACTACTACGAGCAGTACTTC.

This clone has a handful of counts. The identical CDR3 is also encoded by other nucleotide sequences in the sample. This chain connects TRBV19 to TRBJ1-2, with 10 bases fitting TRBD1. CDR3 length equals 16 residues. J gave up 4 bases and V 6 bases, and 11 bases lay outside the gene matches. Germline V gene data show CDR1 as LNHDA and CDR2 as SQIVND (reference sequence). The CDR3 reads CASSRDRGPGGYGYTF. In DNA, the CDR3 is TGTGCCAGTAGCCGGGACAGGGGACCCGGAGGCTATGGCTACACCTTC.

In its sample, this clone was seen once. The chain is built from TRBV6-5 and TRBJ2-7, with TRBD2 as a possible D gene (7 bases). Trimming left V 7 bases short and J 11 bases short, with 18 bases between. The CDR3 sequence is 12 residues long. CDR1 MNHEY and CDR2 SVGAGI come from the germline V gene. The CDR3 DNA reads TGTGCCAGCACCGGACAAACAGGGAGGGAGTACTTC. It is translated as CASTGQTGREYF.

The chain recombines TRBV6-5 with TRBJ1-1; possibly TRBD1 for D (5 bases). CDR1 and CDR2 (germline): MNHEY, SVGAGI. The CDR3 runs to 15 residues. V shed 0 bases and J shed 3 bases, with 11 bases lying between them. CDR3 nucleotides: TGTGCCAGCAGTTACTCTTGGCGGGGGTACACTGAAGCTTTCTTT. Translation gives CASSYSWRGYTEAFF.

CDR3 coding DNA: TGTGCCAGCAGTTACACGTACGGGACACAGAGGCACGAGCAGTACTTC. Translating it yields CASSYTYGTQRHEQYF. This sequence joins TRBV6-2 or TRBV6-3 and TRBJ2-7; D is perhaps TRBD1 (6 bases). The CDR3 sequence is 16 residues long. The V gene's germline CDR1 is MNHEY and CDR2 SVGEGT. V was cut by 2 bases and J by 5 bases, with 19 bases left in between.

This clone appeared a single time. The V and J genes are TRBV4-1 and TRBJ2-2, with 9 bases that match TRBD2. Germline V gives CDR1 MGHRA, CDR2 YSYEKL. V dropped 3 bases and J dropped 5; count of bases not matched to a gene: 1. The CDR3 is 14 amino acids. The chain's CDR3 is CASSQGLATGELFF. The CDR3 region has the DNA TGCGCCAGCAGCCAGGGACTAGCAACCGGGGAGCTGTTTTTT.

The chain links TRBV19 to TRBJ1-1; D perhaps matches TRBD1 (6 bases). This CDR3 has 15 amino acids. Between the trimmed V and J ends, which lost 4 bases and 0 bases, there was a span of 12 bases. Germline values: CDR1 LNHDA, CDR2 SQIVND (reference sequence). CDR3 sequence: CASSTGEGVNTEAFF. Here the CDR3 DNA reads TGTGCCAGTAGTACAGGGGAGGGGGTGAACACTGAAGCTTTCTTT.

The chain has TRBV5-4 and TRBJ1-2; maybe TRBD1 (6 bases). The CDR3 runs to 14 residues. The germline CDR1 and CDR2 sequences are SGHNT and YYREEE (reference sequence). V was clipped by 3 bases and J by 2 bases, with 11 bases between them. CDR3 in DNA: TGTGCCAGCAGCTCGGGACATCTAAACTATGGCTACACCTTC. It is translated as CASSSGHLNYGYTF. Full variable domain (outside the CDR3, taken from reference TRBV5-4 and TRBJ1-2): ETGVTQSPTHLIKTRGQQVTLRCSSQSGHNTVSWYQQALGQGPQFIFQYYREEENGRGNFPPRFSGLQFPNYSSELNVNALELDDSALYLCASSSGHLNYGYTFGSGTRLTVV.

The chain carries TRBV5-4 and TRBJ1-4, with 10 bases fitting TRBD1. Germline assignment: CDR1 SGHNT and CDR2 YYREEE (reference sequence). J lost 8 bases, V lost 4 bases, and 8 bases had no gene match. The CDR3 is 15 residues long. DNA of the CDR3: TGTGCCAGCAGCGCCGACCCGGGACAGGGGGAAAAACTGTTTTTT. Its protein product is CASSADPGQGEKLFF.

This clone has only a few counts. V usage is TRBV7-3 and J usage is TRBJ2-7; weak D call: TRBD1 (6 bases). Per germline, CDR1 SGHTA and CDR2 FQGTGA. This CDR3 region has 13 residues. Trimming stripped 2 bases from V and 4 bases from J, with 9 bases between. CDR3 nucleotide sequence: TGTGCCAGCAGCTTAGAACAGGGTTACGAGCAGTACTTC. Translation gives CASSLEQGYEQYF.

This chain links TRBV4-1 with TRBJ2-5, with 10 bases that match TRBD1. The CDR3 is made up of 13 amino acids. Germline V lookup: CDR1 MGHRA, CDR2 YSYEKL. Trimming at V came to 6 bases and at J to 4 bases, leaving 2 bases not matched to a gene. CDR3 region: CASRRDRGETQYF. The CDR3 coding sequence is TGCGCCAGCAGGCGGGACAGGGGAGAGACCCAGTACTTC.

This chain joins TRBV5-8 and TRBJ2-3; 14 bases are shared with TRBD2. The V gene's germline CDR1 is SGHTS and CDR2 YDEGEE. The CDR3 has 16 residues. V was pared by 5 bases and J by 5 bases, with 7 bases of the junction left unmatched. CDR3 residues: CASSPGTSGSGDTQYF. The DNA for the CDR3 is TGTGCCAGCAGTCCCGGGACTAGCGGGAGCGGAGATACGCAGTATTTT.

This clone was picked up one time. The gene calls are TRBV19 and TRBJ2-1, with D maybe TRBD2 (6 bases). Germline values: CDR1 LNHDA, CDR2 SQIVND (reference sequence). The CDR3 spans 14 residues. Trimming left V 2 bases short and J 7 bases short, with 12 bases between. The CDR3 loop is CASSIRWGRNEQFF. The CDR3 DNA follows: TGTGCCAGTAGTATACGATGGGGGAGGAATGAGCAGTTCTTC.

The rearrangement joins TRBV5-1 to TRBJ1-4, with D perhaps TRBD1 (6 bases). Germline lookup yields CDR1 SGHRS and CDR2 YFSETQ. V was shortened by 6 bases and J by 3 bases, with 9 bases between the two germline ends. The CDR3 totals 13 residues. CDR3 sequence (DNA): TGCGCCAGCAACAGGGTTCCTAATGAAAAACTGTTTTTT. Its translation is CASNRVPNEKLFF. The full variable domain, rest sourced from reference TRBV5-1 and TRBJ1-4, is KAGVTQTPRYLIKTRGQQVTLSCSPISGHRSVSWYQQTPGQGLQFLFEYFSETQRNKGNFPGRFSGRQFSNSRSEMNVSTLELGDSALYLCASNRVPNEKLFFGSGTQLSVL.